The rows below give T cell receptor beta chains drawn from one sample of a study of blood T cell repertoires in COVID-19. Some clones are missing from TCRdb's copy, which holds only in-frame ones; the method was immunoSEQ multiplex PCR. The sample contains 300,000 to 500,000 clones, approximately 86% of which appear only once. The material sequenced was PBMCs or T cells enriched from blood (not recorded which). The receptor source for this set is a woman aged 40 to 55 with acute COVID-19. The CDR3 runs from the conserved cysteine through the conserved F or W. A D gene is named only where the DNA matches it firmly. Expanded clones are given a class, and other clones once, few, many or no size at all.

j_gene | v_gene | d_gene | abundance | len | CDR3nt | CDR3aa
TRBJ1-3 | TRBV11-2 | NA | NA | 15 | TGTGCCAGCAGCCCCGGGGGTGGGGCTGGAAACACCATATATTTT | CASSPGGGAGNTIYF
TRBJ1-1 | TRBV12-3/TRBV12-4 | NA | many | 12 | TGTGCCAGCGACAGAGGCGACACTGAAGCTTTCTTT | CASDRGDTEAFF
TRBJ2-7 | TRBV12-5 | TRBD2 | NA | 16 | TGTGCTAGTGGTTTGGTGACTAGCGGGCTTTCCTACGAGCAGTACTTC | CASGLVTSGLSYEQYF
TRBJ2-4 | TRBV12-3/TRBV12-4 | NA | NA | 12 | TGTGCCAGCAGTTTTGGCGGAAACATTCAGTACTTC | CASSFGGNIQYF
TRBJ1-2 | TRBV6-5 | NA | NA | 14 | TGTGCCAGCAGTTACTCGGCGGGGGGCTATGGCTACACCTTC | CASSYSAGGYGYTF
TRBJ1-3 | TRBV5-1 | NA | NA | 14 | TGCGCCAGCCCATCGGGGGTCTCTGGAAACACCATATATTTT | CASPSGVSGNTIYF
TRBJ1-5 | TRBV4-2 | TRBD1 | NA | 15 | TGTGCCAGCAGCCAATGGACAGGCCCCAATCAGCCCCAGCATTTT | CASSQWTGPNQPQHF
TRBJ1-1 | TRBV11-2 | TRBD1 | few | 14 | TGTGCCAGCAGCCTGGGACAGACAGAAAATAAAGCTTTCTTT | CASSLGQTENKAFF
TRBJ1-1 | TRBV2 | NA | few | 13 | TGTGCCAGCACCCAGGGAATTTGGACTGAAGCTTTCTTT | CASTQGIWTEAFF
TRBJ2-1 | TRBV24-1 | NA | few | 11 | TGTGCCACCGAGGGGGGGAATGAGCAGTTCTTC | CATEGGNEQFF
TRBJ1-2 | TRBV7-2 | TRBD1 | NA | 14 | TGTGCCAGCAGCGGGGACAGGGGGAGGGATGGCTACACCTTC | CASSGDRGRDGYTF
TRBJ1-2 | TRBV29-1 | TRBD1 | NA | 12 | TGCAGCGTGGTACAGGGGGACTATGGCTACACCTTC | CSVVQGDYGYTF
TRBJ2-3 | TRBV11-3 | TRBD2 | NA | 13 | TGTGCCAGCAGCTTCGGGGGGACAGATACGCAGTATTTT | CASSFGGTDTQYF
TRBJ2-2 | TRBV24-1 | TRBD1 | NA | 17 | TGTGCCACCAGCGGTCCCGGGACAGGGGGATTTACCGGGGAGCTGTTTTTT | CATSGPGTGGFTGELFF
TRBJ2-7 | TRBV6-2/TRBV6-3 | NA | NA | 17 | TGTGCCAGCAGTTACTCGCTGGGCCGGAGGGGAAGCAACGAGCAGTACTTC | CASSYSLGRRGSNEQYF
TRBJ1-1 | TRBV7-9 | NA | NA | 13 | TGTGCCAGCAGCTTATTGGCCAACACTGAAGCTTTCTTT | CASSLLANTEAFF
TRBJ2-5 | TRBV3-1/TRBV3-2 | NA | NA | 16 | TGTGCCAGCAGCCAAGGGTTTAGGCAGGGATGGGAGACCCAGTACTTC | CASSQGFRQGWETQYF
TRBJ1-1 | TRBV19 | TRBD1 | NA | 13 | TGTGCCAGTAGTTGGGACAGGAACACTGAAGCTTTCTTT | CASSWDRNTEAFF
TRBJ2-2 | TRBV5-1 | NA | once | 15 | TGCGCCAGCAGCTTGTACGGGGGAGACACCGGGGAGCTGTTTTTT | CASSLYGGDTGELFF
TRBJ2-7 | TRBV4-1 | TRBD1 | once | 16 | TGCGCCAGCAGCCAAGATCCTTGGACAGGGGGACGCGAGCAGTACTTC | CASSQDPWTGGREQYF
TRBJ1-1 | TRBV6-6 | NA | NA | 15 | TGTGCCAGCAGTTACTCCGGCCGGGTGAACACTGAAGCTTTCTTT | CASSYSGRVNTEAFF
TRBJ2-1 | TRBV7-2 | TRBD2 | NA | 17 | TGTGCCAGCAGCCGGACTAGCGGGGGAAACTCCTACAATGAGCAGTTCTTC | CASSRTSGGNSYNEQFF
TRBJ2-3 | TRBV3-1/TRBV3-2 | TRBD2 | NA | 16 | TGTGCCAGCAGCCAAAACCAACTAGCGGGGAGGGATACGCAGTATTTT | CASSQNQLAGRDTQYF
TRBJ2-1 | TRBV19 | NA | NA | 17 | TGTGCCAGTAGTAGGATGTTCCAACCTAGCTCCTACAATGAGCAGTTCTTC | CASSRMFQPSSYNEQFF